The 32 T cell receptor beta chains given below trace back to one sample, sequenced in a study of shared clonotypes between healthy human individuals. Produced via immunoSEQ multiplex PCR; TCRdb's table is partial and in-frame only. Of 450,000 to 500,000 clones detected, 81% appear once; the ten largest clones hold about 13%. The sample was PBMCs. The source of these receptors is a middle-aged woman in good health. Some clones in this sample may be carry-over from other donors' samples.

The chain couples TRBV7-9 to TRBJ2-1; TRBD2 might be the D (5 bases). V shed 5 bases and J shed 0 bases, with 14 bases lying between them. There are 16 residues in the CDR3. Germline CDR1 SEHNR, CDR2 FQNEAQ (reference sequence). The DNA for the CDR3 is TGTGCCAGCAGCCCCCGTACGGGGAGCTCCTACAATGAGCAGTTCTTC. Protein sequence: CASSPRTGSSYNEQFF.

The V and J genes are TRBV9 and TRBJ2-2; 7 bases are shared with TRBD1. The germline CDR1 and CDR2 sequences are SGDLS and YYNGEE. The CDR3 covers 16 residues. The V and J ends lost 0 bases and 4 bases, in that order; junction bases with no gene match: 6. CDR3 amino acids: CASSVAMDRFTGELFF. CDR3 bases: TGTGCCAGCAGCGTAGCTATGGACAGGTTCACCGGGGAGCTGTTTTTT. The full variable domain, in which reference TRBV9 and TRBJ2-2 provide the parts outside the CDR3, is DSGVTQTPKHLITATGQRVTLRCSPRSGDLSVYWYQQSLDQGLQFLIQYYNGEERAKGNILERFSAQQFPDLHSELNLSSLELGDSALYFCASSVAMDRFTGELFFGEGSRLTVL.

This sequence joins TRBV7-2 and TRBJ2-7, with TRBD2 identical over 11 bases. The CDR3 loop spans 15 amino acids. Germline values: CDR1 SGHTA, CDR2 FQGNSA. Trimming took 3 bases from V and 3 from J; bases not matched to a gene: 4. The CDR3: CASSLGLAEVYEQYF. In nucleotides, the CDR3 is TGTGCCAGCAGCTTGGGACTAGCGGAAGTCTACGAGCAGTACTTC.

This chain links TRBV9 with TRBJ2-7; the D gene could be TRBD1 or TRBD2 (5 bases each). The CDR3 covers 19 residues. Germline lookup yields CDR1 SGDLS and CDR2 YYNGEE. V lost 0 bases and J 1 base, leaving 23 bases between the germline ends. The CDR3: CASSVGLDTPGLRSYEQYF. CDR3 coding DNA: TGTGCCAGCAGCGTAGGACTGGACACCCCGGGGTTGAGGTCCTACGAGCAGTACTTC. The full variable domain, rest sourced from reference TRBV9 and TRBJ2-7, is DSGVTQTPKHLITATGQRVTLRCSPRSGDLSVYWYQQSLDQGLQFLIQYYNGEERAKGNILERFSAQQFPDLHSELNLSSLELGDSALYFCASSVGLDTPGLRSYEQYFGPGTRLTVT.

This chain connects TRBV29-1 to TRBJ2-1; a possible D gene is TRBD2 (5 bases). The CDR3 contains 12 residues. The ends were cut back, 7 bases at V and 8 bases at J, with 15 bases in the middle. Per the germline V gene, CDR1 is SQVTM and CDR2 is ANQGSEA. The CDR3 region has the DNA TGCAGCGAGGGAGCTAGGTCCGATGAGCAGTTCTTC. Its protein product is CSEGARSDEQFF.

The chain uses TRBV4-2 and TRBJ2-1; 9 bases match TRBD2. Germline lookup yields CDR1 LGHNA and CDR2 YNFKEQ. V gave up 0 bases and J gave up 8 bases; unmatched junction bases: 2. This CDR3 spans 14 amino acids. The CDR3 reads CASSQDLAGDEQFF. In DNA, the CDR3 is TGTGCCAGCAGCCAAGATTTAGCGGGGGATGAGCAGTTCTTC.

This chain links TRBV5-1 with TRBJ1-2, with no clear D. CDR1 SGHRS and CDR2 YFSETQ come from the germline V gene. This CDR3 is 14 amino acids long. Trimming took off 9 bases at V and 3 bases at J, with 18 bases between the two ends. The DNA of the CDR3 is TGCGCCAACCCACGGAGTGGGGATCACTATGGCTACACCTTC. It yields the protein CANPRSGDHYGYTF.

The rearrangement joins TRBV5-1 to TRBJ2-6; the D is unclear. The CDR3 covers 16 residues. Germline lookup yields CDR1 SGHRS and CDR2 YFSETQ. V lost 0 bases, J lost 0 bases, and 7 bases lay in between. The CDR3 loop reads CASSLATSSGANVLTF. DNA for the CDR3: TGCGCCAGCAGCTTGGCCACGAGCTCTGGGGCCAACGTCCTGACTTTC.

In its sample, this clone was seen many times. The J gene is TRBJ1-6, the V gene TRBV30, with 8 bases lining up with TRBD1. The CDR3 length is 15 residues. From germline, CDR1 is GTSNPN and CDR2 SVGIG (reference sequence). V shed 4 bases, J shed 5 bases, and the junction held 7 bases outside the gene matches. CDR3: CAWIQGARNNSPLHF. The CDR3, as DNA: TGTGCCTGGATTCAGGGGGCGAGGAATAATTCACCCCTCCACTTT.

Only one count was recorded for this clone. The gene calls are TRBV11-3 and TRBJ1-1, with a weak D call TRBD1 (5 bases). Germline V CDR1 and CDR2: SGHNT, YENEEA. CDR3 size: 13 residues. V dropped 3 bases and J dropped 7 bases, with 12 bases sitting between them. CDR3 DNA sequence: TGTGCCAGCAGCTTGGGCAGGGAGAATGAAGCTTTCTTT. It yields the protein CASSLGRENEAFF.

Only a few counts were recorded for this clone. The rearrangement uses TRBV7-9 and TRBJ2-6; 7 bases align to TRBD1. The CDR3 is made up of 14 amino acids. Germline V CDR1 and CDR2: SEHNR, FQNEAQ (reference sequence). The trim removed 8 bases at V and 3 bases at J, leaving 4 bases unmatched. The CDR3: CASQQGYGANVLTF. The CDR3 coding sequence is TGTGCCAGCCAACAGGGGTATGGGGCCAACGTCCTGACTTTC.

The chain carries TRBV11-2 and TRBJ2-1, with 10 nucleotides matching TRBD2. The CDR3 loop spans 15 amino acids. J gave up 6 bases and V 3 bases, and 5 bases lay outside the gene matches. CDR1 and CDR2 from the germline V gene are SGHAT and FQNNGV. This CDR3 reads CASSFLAGVRNEQFF. The CDR3, as DNA: TGTGCCAGCAGCTTCCTAGCGGGAGTCCGCAATGAGCAGTTCTTC.

This clone showed up just once. A far larger clone is one base from this, pointing to a likely read error. The DNA for the CDR3 is TGTGCCAGCAGTCCGCACGTAGGAACGGGAAACATTCAGTACTTC. This encodes CASSPHVGTGNIQYF. The V and J genes are TRBV28 and TRBJ2-4; D unresolved. V was cut by 5 bases and J by 6 bases, with 17 bases left in between. The CDR3 totals 15 residues. From germline, CDR1 is MDHEN and CDR2 SYDVKM.

The chain is built from TRBV2 and TRBJ1-6; TRBD1 agrees at 10 bases. The CDR3 contains 15 residues. Germline trimming cut 5 bases from V and 5 bases from J; bases unmatched to any gene: 3. Germline V gene data show CDR1 as SNHLY and CDR2 as FYNNEI. The CDR3 DNA is TGTGCCAGCAGTCGAGGACAGGGGGATAATTCACCCCTCCACTTT. Translating gives CASSRGQGDNSPLHF. The full variable domain, in which reference TRBV2 and TRBJ1-6 provide the parts outside the CDR3, is EPEVTQTPSHQVTQMGQEVILRCVPISNHLYFYWYRQILGQKVEFLVSFYNNEISEKSEIFDDQFSVERPDGSNFTLKIRSTKLEDSAMYFCASSRGQGDNSPLHFGNGTRLTVT.

The V and J genes are TRBV28 and TRBJ2-3; D is possibly TRBD2 (5 bases). Germline CDR1 reads MDHEN; CDR2 reads SYDVKM. The CDR3 is 15 residues long. Deletions cut 5 bases from V and 1 base from J, with 13 bases between. CDR3 in amino acids: CASSPAGWGTDTQYF. CDR3 DNA sequence: TGTGCCAGCAGTCCGGCGGGCTGGGGCACAGATACGCAGTATTTT.

This clone was detected only a few times. This likely stems from a read error, as it lies one base from a far larger clone. The chain joins TRBV30 to TRBJ1-5, with 7 bases fitting TRBD1. This CDR3 spans 15 amino acids. The germline V gene encodes CDR1 GTSNPN and CDR2 SVGIG (reference sequence). CDR3 loop: CAWSLRTGGNKPQHF. CDR3 sequence (DNA): TGTGCCTGGAGCCTTCGGACAGGAGGCAATAAGCCCCAGCATTTT.

The genes are TRBV7-9 and TRBJ2-1; 7 bases align to TRBD1. CDR1 and CDR2 (germline): SEHNR, FQNEAQ (reference sequence). V trimming: 3 bases; J trimming: 6 bases; junction bases outside the gene matches: 8. The CDR3 is made up of 15 amino acids. The CDR3 protein is CASSFRGGLINEQFF. CDR3 nucleotides: TGTGCCAGCAGCTTTCGAGGGGGCCTTATCAATGAGCAGTTCTTC. Filled out from reference TRBV7-9 and TRBJ2-1, the complete variable domain reads DTGVSQNPRHKITKRGQNVTFRCDPISEHNRLYWYRQTLGQGPEFLTYFQNEAQLEKSRLLSDRFSAERPKGSFSTLEIQRTEQGDSAMYLCASSFRGGLINEQFFGPGTRLTVL.

Points on this clone: Its ends do not fully match the called genes, so a read error is possible. The V and J genes are TRBV5-4 and TRBJ2-1; no definite D call. Germline V lookup: CDR1 SGHNT, CDR2 YYREEE (reference sequence). The CDR3 is 13 amino acids. The DNA of the CDR3 is TGTGCCAGCAGCTTGGGGTGGGCCCAGGCGTCGATCTTC. Translation gives CASSLGWAQASIF.

Note on this clone: This CDR3 is also generated by other DNA sequences in the sample. The chain employs TRBV5-1 and TRBJ1-1; D call uncertain. V was trimmed by 0 bases and J by 0 bases, leaving 3 bases between them. CDR3 length: 13 residues. The V gene's germline CDR1 is SGHRS and CDR2 YFSETQ. CDR3 residues: CASSLAVNTEAFF. The CDR3 DNA follows: TGCGCCAGCAGCTTGGCAGTGAACACTGAAGCTTTCTTT.

This sequence joins TRBV30 and TRBJ1-1, with unresolved D. Germline values: CDR1 GTSNPN, CDR2 SVGIG (reference sequence). CDR3 length equals 13 residues. The V and J ends lost 2 bases and 0 bases respectively, with 7 bases between them. In nucleotides, the CDR3 is TGTGCCTGGAGTCCCCGGATGAACACTGAAGCTTTCTTT. This sequence encodes CAWSPRMNTEAFF.

This chain connects TRBV7-6 to TRBJ1-3, with 7 bases matching TRBD1. In germline, CDR1 is SGHVS, CDR2 FNYEAQ. CDR3 length equals 16 residues. Losses at the gene ends were 1 base for V and 4 bases for J; bases not matched to a gene: 7. The CDR3 nucleotides read TGTGCCAGCAGCTTAGGCTCACAGGGGAGAGGAAACACCATATATTTT. Translating gives CASSLGSQGRGNTIYF.

The V gene is TRBV5-6, the J gene TRBJ1-3, with D hard to call. Germline V lookup: CDR1 SGHDT, CDR2 YYEEEE. The CDR3 runs 14 residues. V shed 2 bases and J shed 4 bases, with 10 bases lying between them. CDR3 sequence reads: CASSLTALGNTIYF. For the CDR3, the DNA is TGTGCCAGCAGCTTAACAGCCCTCGGAAACACCATATATTTT.

The rearrangement links TRBV19 to TRBJ1-2; maybe TRBD1 (6 bases). V lost 2 bases and J lost 4, with 14 bases in between. Germline V gene lookup returns CDR1 LNHDA and CDR2 SQIVND (reference sequence). The CDR3 extends over 15 amino acids. CDR3 DNA: TGTGCCAGTAGTATACTGGCAGGGGCTGGCTATGGCTACACCTTC. It encodes CASSILAGAGYGYTF.

This chain uses TRBV18 with TRBJ2-5, with TRBD1 matching 8 bases. Trimming removed 4 bases from V and 0 bases from J; junction bases left unmatched: 1. The CDR3 contains 14 residues. CDR1 is KGHSH and CDR2 is LQKENI in the germline V gene. CDR3 in amino acids: CASSRTGYQETQYF. The CDR3 nucleotides are TGTGCCAGCTCACGGACAGGGTACCAAGAGACCCAGTACTTC. The complete variable domain, with remaining parts taken from reference TRBV18 and TRBJ2-5, reads NAGVMQNPRHLVRRRGQEARLRCSPMKGHSHVYWYRQLPEEGLKFMVYLQKENIIDESGMPKERFSAEFPKEGPSILRIQQVVRGDSAAYFCASSRTGYQETQYFGPGTRLLVL.

To note about this clone: Just one base apart from a much larger clone, this may be a read error. This sample includes further DNA sequences coding for the same CDR3. This rearrangement joins TRBV18 to TRBJ2-2, with unresolved D. Deletions cut 2 bases from V and 0 bases from J, with 10 bases between. Germline V lookup: CDR1 KGHSH, CDR2 LQKENI. The CDR3 spans 16 residues. CDR3 residues: CASSPERKANTGELFF. The CDR3 DNA is TGTGCCAGCTCACCAGAACGGAAGGCGAACACCGGGGAGCTGTTTTTT.

Ten or more counts support this clone. Other DNA sequences in this specimen translate into the identical CDR3. The rearrangement uses TRBV7-8 and TRBJ2-7; TRBD2 aligns across 11 bases. CDR3 length equals 15 residues. Per the germline V gene, CDR1 is SGHVS and CDR2 is FQNEAQ. V lost 4 bases to trimming and J lost 4 bases; unmatched junction nucleotides: 6. The CDR3 reads CASSSRRLAGYEQYF. CDR3 DNA sequence: TGTGCCAGCAGCTCCCGGAGACTAGCGGGATACGAGCAGTACTTC. Supplemented by reference TRBV7-8 and TRBJ2-7, the full variable domain reads GAGVSQSPRYKVAKRGQDVALRCDPISGHVSLFWYQQALGQGPEFLTYFQNEAQLDKSGLPSDRFFAERPEGSVSTLKIQRTQQEDSAVYLCASSSRRLAGYEQYFGPGTRLTVT.

The CDR3 reads CASSRGGSMAYEQYF. In nucleotides, the CDR3 is TGTGCCAGCAGTAGGGGCGGGAGTATGGCCTACGAGCAGTACTTC. This chain links TRBV27 with TRBJ2-7, with 7 positions matching TRBD2. V lost 5 bases to trimming and J lost 2 bases; unmatched junction nucleotides: 9. Germline V lookup: CDR1 MNHEY, CDR2 SMNVEV (reference sequence). The CDR3 runs 15 residues.

On this clone itself: The junction shows a germline mismatch at one end, possibly a read error. The rearrangement uses TRBV19 and TRBJ1-5; D unclear. The germline gives CDR1 LNHDA, CDR2 SQIVND (reference sequence). The CDR3 runs to 16 residues. The DNA of the CDR3 is TGTGCCAGTGGTATAGGGTTCGTGAAGGGCGATCAGCCCCAGCATTTC. This encodes CASGIGFVKGDQPQHF. The variable domain in full, completed from reference TRBV19 and TRBJ1-5, reads DGGITQSPKYLFRKEGQNVTLSCEQNLNHDAMYWYRQDPGQGLRLIYYSQIVNDFQKGDIAEGYSVSREKKESFPLTVTSAQKNPTAFYLCASGIGFVKGDQPQHFGDGTRLSIL.

The gene calls are TRBV5-4 and TRBJ1-2; TRBD1 might be the D (5 bases). The CDR3 contains 13 residues. The germline gives CDR1 SGHNT, CDR2 YYREEE (reference sequence). Trimming cost V 5 bases and J 2 bases, with 10 bases left between them. The CDR3 protein is CASRGTGNYGYTF. The CDR3 DNA sequence: TGTGCCAGCAGAGGGACGGGGAACTATGGCTACACCTTC.

The chain links TRBV6-1 to TRBJ1-2; D is ambiguous. Trimming removed 3 bases at V and 4 bases at J, with 6 bases between. Germline V gene data show CDR1 as MNHNS and CDR2 as SASEGT. This CDR3 spans 12 amino acids. The CDR3 DNA reads as TGTGCCAGCAGTGACAGAACCTATGGCTACACCTTC. Its protein product is CASSDRTYGYTF.

In regard to this clone: Possible read error: a much larger clone is one base away. The chain carries TRBV27 and TRBJ1-3; TRBD1 matches 9 bases. V shed 7 bases, J shed 6 bases, and the junction held 25 bases outside the gene matches. Germline V gene lookup returns CDR1 MNHEY and CDR2 SMNVEV (reference sequence). The CDR3 runs 20 residues. The CDR3 sequence: CASNHPPGQGSLFRVNTIYF. For the CDR3, the DNA is TGTGCCAGCAACCACCCCCCGGGACAGGGAAGTCTCTTTCGGGTAAACACCATATATTTT.

The chain recombines TRBV28 with TRBJ1-5, with TRBD1 matching over 8 bases. Trimming removed 4 bases from V and 5 bases from J; junction bases left unmatched: 10. CDR1 is MDHEN and CDR2 is SYDVKM in the germline V gene. The CDR3 has 16 residues. The CDR3 DNA reads TGTGCCAGCAGTTCGGGACAGGCAGGGGGACATCAGCCCCAGCATTTT. This translates into CASSSGQAGGHQPQHF.